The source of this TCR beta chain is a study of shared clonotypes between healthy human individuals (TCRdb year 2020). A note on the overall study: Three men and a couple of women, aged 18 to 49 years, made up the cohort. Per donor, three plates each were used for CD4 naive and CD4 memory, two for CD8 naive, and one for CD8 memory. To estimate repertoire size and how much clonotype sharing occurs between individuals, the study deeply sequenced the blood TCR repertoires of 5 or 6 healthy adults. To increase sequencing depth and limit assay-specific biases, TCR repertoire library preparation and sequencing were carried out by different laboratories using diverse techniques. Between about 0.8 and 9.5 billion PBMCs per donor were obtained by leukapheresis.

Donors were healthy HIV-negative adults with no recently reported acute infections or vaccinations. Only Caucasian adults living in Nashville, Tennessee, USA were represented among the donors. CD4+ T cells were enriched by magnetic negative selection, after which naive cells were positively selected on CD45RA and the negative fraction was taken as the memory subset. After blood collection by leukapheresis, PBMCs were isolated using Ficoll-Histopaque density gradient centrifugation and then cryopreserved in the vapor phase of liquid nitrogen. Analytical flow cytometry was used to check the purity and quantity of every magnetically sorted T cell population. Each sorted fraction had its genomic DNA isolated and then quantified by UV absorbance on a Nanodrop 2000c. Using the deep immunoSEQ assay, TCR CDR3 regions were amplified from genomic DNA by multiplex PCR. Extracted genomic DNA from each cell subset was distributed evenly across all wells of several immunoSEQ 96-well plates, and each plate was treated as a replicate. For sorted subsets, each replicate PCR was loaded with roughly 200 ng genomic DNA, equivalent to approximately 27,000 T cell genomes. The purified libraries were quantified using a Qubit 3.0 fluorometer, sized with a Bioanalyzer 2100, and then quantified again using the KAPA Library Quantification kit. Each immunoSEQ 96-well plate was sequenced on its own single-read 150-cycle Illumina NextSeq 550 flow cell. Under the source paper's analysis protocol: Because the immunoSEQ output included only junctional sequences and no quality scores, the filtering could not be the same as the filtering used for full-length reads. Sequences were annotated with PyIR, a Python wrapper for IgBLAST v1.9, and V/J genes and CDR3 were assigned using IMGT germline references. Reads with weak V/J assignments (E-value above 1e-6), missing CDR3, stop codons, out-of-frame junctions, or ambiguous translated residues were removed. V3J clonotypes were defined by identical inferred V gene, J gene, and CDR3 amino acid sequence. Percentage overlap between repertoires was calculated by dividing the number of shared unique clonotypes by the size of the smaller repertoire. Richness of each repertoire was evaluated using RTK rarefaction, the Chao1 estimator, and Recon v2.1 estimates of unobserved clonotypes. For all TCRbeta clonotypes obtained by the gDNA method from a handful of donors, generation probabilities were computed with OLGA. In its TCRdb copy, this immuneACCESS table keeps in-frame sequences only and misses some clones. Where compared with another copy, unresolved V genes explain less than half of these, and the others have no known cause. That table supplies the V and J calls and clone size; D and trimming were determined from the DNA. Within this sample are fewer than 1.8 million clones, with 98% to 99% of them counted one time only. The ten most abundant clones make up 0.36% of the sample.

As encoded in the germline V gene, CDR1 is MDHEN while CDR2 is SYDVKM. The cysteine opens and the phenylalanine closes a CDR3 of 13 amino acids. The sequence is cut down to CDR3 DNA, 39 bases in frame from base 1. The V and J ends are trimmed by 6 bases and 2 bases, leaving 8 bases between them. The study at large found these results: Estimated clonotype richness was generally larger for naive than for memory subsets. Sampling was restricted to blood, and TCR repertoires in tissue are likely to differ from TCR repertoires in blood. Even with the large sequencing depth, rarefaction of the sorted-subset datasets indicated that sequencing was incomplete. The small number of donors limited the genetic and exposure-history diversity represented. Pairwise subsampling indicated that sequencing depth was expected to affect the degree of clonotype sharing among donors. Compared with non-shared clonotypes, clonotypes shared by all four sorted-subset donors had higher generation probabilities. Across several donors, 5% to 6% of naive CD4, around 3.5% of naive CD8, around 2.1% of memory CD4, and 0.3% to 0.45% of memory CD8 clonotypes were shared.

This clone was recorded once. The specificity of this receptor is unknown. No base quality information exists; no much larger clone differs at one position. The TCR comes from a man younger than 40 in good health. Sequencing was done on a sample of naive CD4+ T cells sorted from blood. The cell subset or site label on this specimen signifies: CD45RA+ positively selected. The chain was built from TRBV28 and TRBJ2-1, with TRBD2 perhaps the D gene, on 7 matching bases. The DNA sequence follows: TGTGCCAGCAGAGGGGGGGCCTACAATGAGCAGTTCTTC. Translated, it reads CASRGGAYNEQFF.